This TCR beta chain was identified in a study of CD8 T cells in Susac syndrome (dated by TCRdb to the late 2010s). About the investigation overall: Of the Susac syndrome patients who were sequenced, 5 or 6 had clinically active disease and 8 or 9 were in clinical remission. At the time of blood withdrawal, Susac syndrome patients were either therapy-naive, taking corticosteroids (with some also receiving IVIg), or on IVIg alone. The study used repertoire sequencing to test whether antigen drove CD8+ T cell activation and differentiation in Susac syndrome. The study at large found these results: The study acknowledged that relatively few individuals were included in the TCR sequencing and HLA analysis. No clonal expansion was detected in the CD4+ T cell repertoire of Susac syndrome patients.

The CDR3 spans 13 residues, from the cysteine through the phenylalanine. Of the read, only the CDR3 DNA is kept; its 39 bases are in frame from base 1. At the junction V is shortened by 4 bases and J by 0 bases, with 5 bases in between. CDR1 SGDLS and CDR2 YYNGEE are derived from the germline V gene. Note on this clonotype: The antigen this receptor binds is unknown. Base qualities are missing; no much larger clone stands one base away.

RNA was extracted using the RNeasy kit, and about 0.45 to 1 ug of the RNA was reverse transcribed with random hexamers. TCR beta CDR3 regions were amplified with the immunoSEQ multiplex PCR assay covering 54 Vbeta and 13 Jbeta segments. Bias from PCR amplification was corrected by using a synthetic template baseline for primer optimization and for computational correction. As for the authors' bioinformatics: Reads were assigned to V, D and J genes according to IMGT and analyzed in immunoSEQ Analyzer, with only productive sequences retained. Clonality was calculated as one minus the Shannon entropy normalized by log2 of the number of productive unique sequences. For each patient and control, public and private clones were evaluated among the 100 most prevalent clones. Susac-specific clones were defined as absent from healthy and MS cohorts, approximately 1,000 published viral clones and other ImmuneACCESS disease sequences. TCRdb trimmed the raw reads at Q25, called clones with MiXCR and kept productive beta chains. Rows are combined by CDR3 protein, so each entry shows the most common genes and DNA. TCRdb's processing, not the authors' own work, is the source of the V and J calls. This sample has about 140,000 distinct CDR3 sequences in its table, and just under 95% of those were observed once. Of the sample, roughly 0.14% is held by the ten largest clones.

Peripheral blood CD8+ and CD4+ T cells from healthy donors, Susac syndrome patients and multiple sclerosis patients were profiled by high-throughput TCR beta sequencing. Susac syndrome patients met recently defined diagnostic criteria for definite or probable disease. Bulk CD8+ and CD4+ T cells were purified by magnetic negative isolation, whereas CD8+ TEMRA cells were enriched by FACS. Blood was drawn into EDTA tubes, processed within 24 hours, and PBMCs were isolated by density gradient centrifugation. PBMCs intended for TCR sequencing were frozen in liquid nitrogen and were later thawed in a 37 degrees C water bath. The sorted or isolated CD4+, CD8+ and CD8+ TEMRA cells had a purity of 90% or higher.

The V and J segments used are TRBV9 and TRBJ2-1; the D gene lacks a confident call. The specimen sequenced was CD4+ T cells from PBMCs. This receptor was taken from a human donor with Susac syndrome. The nucleotide sequence is given as TGTGCCAGCAGCATGGACTCCTACAATGAGCAGTTCTTC. This encodes CASSMDSYNEQFF.